The source of this T cell receptor beta chain is a study of T cell responses to AZD1222 COVID-19 vaccine. Study conclusions and caveats: White British donors predominated, females outnumbered males, and clonal diversity was possibly underestimated. Two doses of AZD1222 preceded a rise in Spike-specific TCR breadth and depth.

Profiling relied on immunoSEQ multiplex PCR, and the TCRdb table lists in-frame clones only, not all of them. The repertoire holds about 130,000 clones, with less than 90% as singletons. This clone was seen a single time. Antigen specificity is unknown. Within the sample, other DNA sequences also encode this same CDR3. The TCR was taken from an adult in good health. Sequenced material: peripheral blood, taken on day 0 of AZD1222 vaccination.

The CDR3 loop is CASSRDRGYGYTF. Written as DNA, the CDR3 is TGTGCCAGCAGCCGCGACAGGGGCTATGGCTACACCTTC. J is TRBJ1-2 and V is TRBV6-5; the match to TRBD1 covers 8 bases. The V gene end was trimmed by 6 bases and the J gene end by 4 bases; junction bases not matched to a gene: 4. This CDR3 spans 13 amino acids. The germline gives CDR1 MNHEY, CDR2 SVGAGI.